This T cell receptor (beta chain) was captured in a study of blood T cell repertoires in COVID-19 (dated by TCRdb to 2020 to 2021). Context from the whole study: The collaborator samples originated in the United States, Italy and Spain and spanned the acute and convalescent phases of COVID-19. The material from the prospective study consisted of cDNA or gDNA derived from T cells, B-cell-depleted T cells, or PBMCs. Subjects who had been exposed to COVID-19, were actively infected with it, or had recovered from it provided the deeply sampled blood TCRbeta repertoires that made up the dataset. The repertoires were made available in a free public database intended to serve as a resource for research on the immune response to SARS-CoV-2. Samples came from the ongoing ImmuneRACE study (first 160 participants) plus 1,254 subjects from 6 global collaborators. Sample metadata almost always included a de-identified subject ID, COVID-19 status, age in years and sex. HLA class I and class II types, where available, came from metadata supplied by the sample provider rather than from assay-based typing.

At one collaborating source in Seattle, patients were enrolled during active infection and were followed longitudinally through the course of disease. The collaborating institutions used their own protocols to collect whole blood in K2EDTA tubes. For TCRbeta analysis, collaborators shipped samples in one of three forms: frozen whole blood, isolated PBMCs, or DNA extracted from either of those sample types. The investigation overall reported the following: The amount of clinical and demographic metadata varied by source and participant and was provided uncurated.

TCRbeta CDR3 regions were amplified from genomic DNA by means of the immunoSEQ Assay, a bias-controlled multiplex PCR. For the original study's pipeline: The number of nucleated cells in each sample was estimated by amplification of reference gene primers within the assay. To quantify the absolute abundance of each unique TCRbeta CDR3 rearrangement, sequence reads were collapsed and filtered. For each sample, productive Simpson clonality was calculated as the square root of Simpson's diversity index over productive rearrangements. TCRdb obtained this table from immuneACCESS and retained in-frame rearrangements with V and J assigned. These tables miss some clones; where compared with another copy, unresolved V genes account for less than half of the shortfall, and the remainder is unexplained. The V and J calls and clone size were taken over from that table, and D and trimming were inferred from the DNA. In this sample the table shows 200,000 to 250,000 clones, about 90% of which occur a single time. The top ten hold 0.7% to 0.85% of the sample.

V is pared back by 0 bases and J by 9 bases, with 13 bases lying between the germline termini. CDR1 and CDR2, per the germline V gene, are SGDLS and YYNGEE. Inclusive of the bounding cysteine and phenylalanine, the CDR3 is 14 residues long. The read is trimmed to its CDR3 DNA, 42 bases read in frame from base 1. Worth noting for this clone: Its antigen remains undetermined. One base away there is no much larger clone; base qualities are not given.

The TCR originated in a man aged 60-69 years with COVID-19, enrolled during active disease. Input material: peripheral blood. This chain joins TRBV9 to TRBJ2-1; TRBD2 could be the D gene, as 6 bases match. The nucleotides are TGTGCCAGCAGCGTAGGGGGGGTGGACGCTGAGCAGTTCTTC. Translated, this gives CASSVGGVDAEQFF.